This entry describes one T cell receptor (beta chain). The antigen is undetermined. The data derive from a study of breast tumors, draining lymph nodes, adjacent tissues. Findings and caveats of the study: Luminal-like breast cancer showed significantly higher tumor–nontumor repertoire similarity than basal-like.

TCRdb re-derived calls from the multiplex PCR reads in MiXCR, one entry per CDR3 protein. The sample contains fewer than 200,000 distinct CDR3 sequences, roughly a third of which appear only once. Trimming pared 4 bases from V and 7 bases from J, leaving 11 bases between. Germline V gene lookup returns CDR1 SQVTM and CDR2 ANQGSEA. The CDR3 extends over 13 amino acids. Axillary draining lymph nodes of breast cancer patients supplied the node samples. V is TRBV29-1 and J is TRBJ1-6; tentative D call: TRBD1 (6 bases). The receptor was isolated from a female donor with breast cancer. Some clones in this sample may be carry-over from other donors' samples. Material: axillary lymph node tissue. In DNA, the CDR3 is TGCAGCGTTGGGACCGGGGGCAATTCACCCCTCCACTTT. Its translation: CSVGTGGNSPLHF.